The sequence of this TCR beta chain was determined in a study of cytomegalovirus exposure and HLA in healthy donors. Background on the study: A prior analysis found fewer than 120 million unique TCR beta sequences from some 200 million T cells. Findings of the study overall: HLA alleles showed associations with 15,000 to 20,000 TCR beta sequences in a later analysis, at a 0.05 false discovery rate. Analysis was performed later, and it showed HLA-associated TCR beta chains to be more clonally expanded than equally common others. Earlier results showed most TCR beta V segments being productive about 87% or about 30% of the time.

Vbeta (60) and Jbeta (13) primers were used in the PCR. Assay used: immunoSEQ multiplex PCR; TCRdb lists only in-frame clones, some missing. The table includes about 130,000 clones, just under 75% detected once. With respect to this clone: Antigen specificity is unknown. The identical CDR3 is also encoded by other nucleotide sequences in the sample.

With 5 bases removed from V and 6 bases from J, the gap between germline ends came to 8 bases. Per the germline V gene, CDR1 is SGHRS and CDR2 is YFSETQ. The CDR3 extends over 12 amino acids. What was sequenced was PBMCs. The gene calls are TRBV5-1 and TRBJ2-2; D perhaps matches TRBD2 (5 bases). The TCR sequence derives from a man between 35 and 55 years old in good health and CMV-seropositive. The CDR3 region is CASSSGSGELFF. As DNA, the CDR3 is TGCGCCAGCAGTTCGGGATCCGGGGAGCTGTTTTTT.